Listed below are T cell receptor beta chains from one sample, sequenced in a study of cytotoxic CD8 clonotypes in ibrutinib-treated CLL. Profiled with immunoSEQ multiplex PCR; TCRdb holds only in-frame clones, not every one. The sample includes tens of thousands of clones, 71% of them seen just once. The specimen comprised PBMCs, sampled after 12 months of ibrutinib treatment. The receptors were sampled from a human donor with chronic lymphocytic leukemia. The CDR3 runs from the conserved cysteine through the conserved F or W. A D gene is named only where the DNA matches it firmly. The size entry is marked missing in some rows and otherwise reads once, few, many or a size class.

size: NA
J: TRBJ2-2
V: TRBV29-1
D: NA
DNA: TGCAGCGTTGCGGGAAACACCGGGGAGCTGTTTTTT
CDR3: CSVAGNTGELFF

size: NA
J: TRBJ2-6
V: TRBV7-6
D: TRBD2
DNA: TGTGCCAGCAGCCCAGACGGGGGGGGGCCCTCTGGGGCCAACGTCCTGACTTTC
CDR3: CASSPDGGGPSGANVLTF

size: NA
J: TRBJ2-3
V: TRBV11-3
D: NA
DNA: TGTGCCAGCAGCAAAACCATCACAGATACGCAGTATTTT
CDR3: CASSKTITDTQYF

size: NA
J: TRBJ2-2
V: TRBV6-1
D: NA
DNA: TGTGCCAGCAGCGCCGGGGGAAGGAGCGGGGAGCTGTTTTTT
CDR3: CASSAGGRSGELFF

size: NA
J: TRBJ2-5
V: TRBV7-2
D: TRBD1
DNA: TGTGCCAGCAGCCCACCCGGGACAGGGCAAGAGACCCAGTACTTC
CDR3: CASSPPGTGQETQYF

size: NA
J: TRBJ2-2
V: TRBV5-6
D: NA
DNA: TGTGCCAGCAGCTTGAAGCTTCAGGGATGGTACACCGGGGAGCTGTTTTTT
CDR3: CASSLKLQGWYTGELFF

size: NA
J: TRBJ2-1
V: TRBV7-8
D: TRBD2
DNA: TGTGCCAGCAGCTTTCGGGAGGGCCGGGGCAATGAGCAGTTCTTC
CDR3: CASSFREGRGNEQFF

size: few
J: TRBJ1-5
V: TRBV6-1
D: NA
DNA: TGTGCCTTAGGGCACAGGGAGAATCAGCCCCAGCATTTT
CDR3: CALGHRENQPQHF

size: few
J: TRBJ1-1
V: TRBV30
D: NA
DNA: TGTGCCTGGACCGGCCGCTACACTGAAGCTTTCTTT
CDR3: CAWTGRYTEAFF

size: NA
J: TRBJ1-1
V: TRBV5-1
D: NA
DNA: TGCGCCAGCAGCTTATTCGGGACACGGAACACTGAAGCTTTCTTT
CDR3: CASSLFGTRNTEAFF

size: NA
J: TRBJ1-3
V: TRBV6-5
D: TRBD1
DNA: TGTGCCAGCAGTAAGGGGGCCCCTGGAAACACCATATATTTT
CDR3: CASSKGAPGNTIYF

size: few
J: TRBJ2-7
V: TRBV5-4
D: NA
DNA: TGTGCCAGGGTTACCTACGAGCAGTACTTC
CDR3: CARVTYEQYF

size: once
J: TRBJ2-5
V: TRBV30
D: TRBD1
DNA: TGTGCCTGGAGTGTCCCGAAATCGACAGGGTCGGAGACCCAGTACTTC
CDR3: CAWSVPKSTGSETQYF

size: NA
J: TRBJ2-1
V: TRBV7-7
D: NA
DNA: TGTGCCAGCAGCCCATTTAAAGGGGGGGGGTCCTACAATGAGCAGTTCTTC
CDR3: CASSPFKGGGSYNEQFF

size: NA
J: TRBJ2-3
V: TRBV13
D: NA
DNA: TGTGCCAGCAGCTCAGATAAGGGGTGGGGCACAGATACGCAGTATTTT
CDR3: CASSSDKGWGTDTQYF

size: NA
J: TRBJ1-2
V: TRBV28
D: TRBD1
DNA: TGTGCCAGCAGTTCAGGGGGCTATGGCTACACCTTC
CDR3: CASSSGGYGYTF

size: NA
J: TRBJ2-3
V: TRBV7-3
D: NA
DNA: TGTGCCAGCAGCAATAAGCTGGGACTGGGAGGTGGAGATACGCAGTATTTT
CDR3: CASSNKLGLGGGDTQYF

size: NA
J: TRBJ1-1
V: TRBV5-6
D: NA
DNA: TGTGCCAGCAGCTTGAAGGACCCGCGGGCCAATCGGGGAGTGCCTGAAGCTTTCTTT
CDR3: CASSLKDPRANRGVPEAFF

size: NA
J: TRBJ2-7
V: TRBV21-1
D: NA
DNA: TGTGCCGGTTGGACGCCCGTCTACGAGCAGTACTTC
CDR3: CAGWTPVYEQYF

size: NA
J: TRBJ1-5
V: TRBV6-1
D: TRBD1
DNA: TGTGCCAGCACCGGGACAGGGGATCAGCCCCAGCATTTT
CDR3: CASTGTGDQPQHF

size: NA
J: TRBJ1-1
V: TRBV14
D: NA
DNA: TGTGCCAGCAGCCAATATCTTCCGAACACTGAAGCTTTCTTT
CDR3: CASSQYLPNTEAFF

size: NA
J: TRBJ2-2
V: TRBV6-1
D: NA
DNA: TGTGCCAGCAGTGAATTGAGGGGCAGGACCGGGGAGCTGTTTTTT
CDR3: CASSELRGRTGELFF

size: NA
J: TRBJ2-3
V: TRBV5-1
D: NA
DNA: TGCGCCAGCAGCTTGGCCCCGGGTCGGGATACGCAGTATTTT
CDR3: CASSLAPGRDTQYF

size: NA
J: TRBJ1-3
V: TRBV10-2
D: NA
DNA: TGCGCCAGCATGGGGGGCGGATCTGGAAACACCATATATTTT
CDR3: CASMGGGSGNTIYF

size: NA
J: TRBJ2-3
V: TRBV5-4
D: NA
DNA: TGTGCCAGCAGGCCCGCGGGTATTAGCACAGATACGCAGTATTTT
CDR3: CASRPAGISTDTQYF

size: NA
J: TRBJ1-4
V: TRBV2
D: TRBD1
DNA: TGTGCCAGCAGTAGGGCAGGGGGCCTTGGCCTTGCAACTAATGAAAAACTGTTTTTT
CDR3: CASSRAGGLGLATNEKLFF

size: once
J: TRBJ2-3
V: TRBV28
D: TRBD1
DNA: TGTGCCAGCAGTTTTTCTTCTCCGGGACAGGGGACAGATACGCAGTATTTT
CDR3: CASSFSSPGQGTDTQYF

size: few
J: TRBJ2-3
V: TRBV9
D: NA
DNA: TGTGCCAGCAGCATCTGGGCAGGAGGCACAGATACGCAGTATTTT
CDR3: CASSIWAGGTDTQYF

size: NA
J: TRBJ2-3
V: TRBV27
D: NA
DNA: TGTGCCAGCAGATCCGAGGGCGCCCATACGCAGTATTTT
CDR3: CASRSEGAHTQYF

size: NA
J: TRBJ2-1
V: TRBV29-1
D: NA
DNA: TGCAGCGTTGAAGAATTCGGGACCCGAGGAGGCAATGAGCAGTTCTTC
CDR3: CSVEEFGTRGGNEQFF

size: NA
J: TRBJ1-2
V: TRBV28
D: NA
DNA: TGTGCCAGCAGTTTAGTTTTGGGGCAGGGGAACTATGGCTACACCTTC
CDR3: CASSLVLGQGNYGYTF

size: NA
J: TRBJ2-1
V: TRBV18
D: TRBD2
DNA: TGTGCCAGCTCTTCGACTAGCGGCTACAATGAGCAGTTCTTC
CDR3: CASSSTSGYNEQFF

size: NA
J: TRBJ1-2
V: TRBV19
D: TRBD1
DNA: TGTGCCAGTAGTAAGACAGGGATCTATGGCTACACCTTC
CDR3: CASSKTGIYGYTF

size: NA
J: TRBJ1-1
V: TRBV5-6
D: TRBD1
DNA: TGTGCCAGCAGCTCTGGGGACAGCCTGAACACTGAAGCTTTCTTT
CDR3: CASSSGDSLNTEAFF

size: few
J: TRBJ2-3
V: TRBV6-1
D: TRBD1
DNA: TGTGCCAGCAGGCGGACAGGGAATACAGATACGCAGTATTTT
CDR3: CASRRTGNTDTQYF

size: NA
J: TRBJ1-2
V: TRBV6-1
D: NA
DNA: TGTGCCAGCAGTGGCCCGACAACCGCGAGGTATGGCTACACCTTC
CDR3: CASSGPTTARYGYTF

size: once
J: TRBJ2-7
V: TRBV7-2
D: TRBD2
DNA: TGTGCCAGCAGCCTGGGGACTAGCGGGAGCTACGAGCAGTACTTC
CDR3: CASSLGTSGSYEQYF

size: NA
J: TRBJ2-7
V: TRBV5-4
D: TRBD2
DNA: TGTGCCAGCAGCGTCGAGCGGGAGTTGGGCGAGCAGTACTTC
CDR3: CASSVERELGEQYF

size: once
J: TRBJ2-1
V: TRBV7-6
D: NA
DNA: TGTGCCAGCAGCTTAGCCCCTTCAGGGTTCTTGGGTGATGAGCAGTTCTTC
CDR3: CASSLAPSGFLGDEQFF

size: NA
J: TRBJ1-5
V: TRBV5-4
D: NA
DNA: TGTGCCAGCTCTTCAGGGGCGAGCAATCAGCCCCAGCATTTT
CDR3: CASSSGASNQPQHF

size: few
J: TRBJ2-1
V: TRBV11-1
D: NA
DNA: TGTGCCAGCAGCTTAGGTGGGGGGCAATCCTACAATGAGCAGTTCTTC
CDR3: CASSLGGGQSYNEQFF

size: NA
J: TRBJ2-5
V: TRBV5-1
D: TRBD1
DNA: TGCGCCAGCAGCTTGGGACAGGGGATGGGTGAGACCCAGTACTTC
CDR3: CASSLGQGMGETQYF

size: NA
J: TRBJ1-5
V: TRBV27
D: TRBD1
DNA: TGTGCCAGCAGTTTATCCGCAGGGGGCTTGTTCAATCAGCCCCAGCATTTT
CDR3: CASSLSAGGLFNQPQHF

size: NA
J: TRBJ2-5
V: TRBV20-1
D: NA
DNA: TGCAGTGCGGATAATTTAACCCAGTACTTC
CDR3: CSADNLTQYF

size: NA
J: TRBJ1-2
V: TRBV18
D: NA
DNA: TGTGCCAGCTCAGCAGACAGCTCCTATGGCTACACCTTC
CDR3: CASSADSSYGYTF

size: NA
J: TRBJ2-7
V: TRBV6-1
D: TRBD2
DNA: TGTGCCAGCACCCCCGGACTAGCGTACGAGCAGTACTTC
CDR3: CASTPGLAYEQYF